This T cell receptor (beta chain) was documented in a study of tumor-infiltrating lymphocytes in primary liver carcinoma. A note on this clonotype: Its specificity is not known.

Making TCR beta cDNA involved around 510 ng total RNA and a constant-region primer. Three nested multiplex PCR rounds, a slightly modified ARM-PCR, produced the libraries for TCR beta. TRBV1-TRBV30 forward primers paired with a C-beta reverse primer were used in the first two PCR rounds, which ran roughly 10 cycles each. A single record per CDR3 protein comes from TCRdb applying MiXCR to the multiplex PCR reads. The sample yields around 60,000 distinct CDR3 sequences, roughly two thirds seen once. General study points: Presence in all five tumor regions was observed for only about 7.5-24% of top clones. Among the pair types, tumor region pairs showed more overlap than tumor-adjacent and tumor-blood pairs. Tumor top-250-clone fraction significantly exceeded that of blood (p = 0.039).

Unsorted bulk tissue, roughly 20-32 mg of it, served as the source for co-extraction of RNA and DNA. Surgical resection was used to treat these primary liver carcinoma patients. CDR3 length: 15 amino acids. V was pared by 4 bases and J by 5 bases, with 9 bases of the junction left unmatched. Germline V gene lookup returns CDR1 SGHKS and CDR2 YYEKEE (reference sequence). The chain carries TRBV5-5 and TRBJ2-1; TRBD1 agrees at 7 bases. Input material: liver tumor tissue from sampling region 4. The sample's subset: tumor region T4, right-lateral pole. This clonotype originated in a man between 35 and 55 years old with primary liver carcinoma and hepatitis B virus infection. This CDR3 is CASSPRQGSHNEQFF. CDR3 DNA sequence: TGTGCCAGCAGCCCTCGACAGGGTTCACACAATGAGCAGTTCTTC.